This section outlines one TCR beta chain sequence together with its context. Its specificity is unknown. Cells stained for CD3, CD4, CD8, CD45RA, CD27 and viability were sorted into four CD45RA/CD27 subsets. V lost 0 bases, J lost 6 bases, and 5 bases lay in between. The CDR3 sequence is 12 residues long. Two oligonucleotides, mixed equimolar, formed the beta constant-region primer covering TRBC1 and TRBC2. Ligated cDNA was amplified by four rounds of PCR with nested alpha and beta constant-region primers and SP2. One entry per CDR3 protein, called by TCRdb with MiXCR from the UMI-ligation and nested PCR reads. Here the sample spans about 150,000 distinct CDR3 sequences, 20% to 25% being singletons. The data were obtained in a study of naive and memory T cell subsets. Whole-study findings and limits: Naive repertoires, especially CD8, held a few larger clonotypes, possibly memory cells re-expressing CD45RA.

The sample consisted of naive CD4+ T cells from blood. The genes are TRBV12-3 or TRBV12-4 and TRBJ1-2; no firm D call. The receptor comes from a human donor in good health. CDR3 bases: TGTGCCAGCAGTTTAGCGGCACATGGCTACACCTTC. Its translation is CASSLAAHGYTF.